A selection of T cell receptor beta chains follows, all from one sample in a study of OX40 agonist ivuxolimab in advanced cancers. The data were produced by immunoSEQ multiplex PCR, yet TCRdb's version contains in-frame clones alone and is incomplete. The data contain approximately 60,000 clones, about 90% of them singletons. The material was CD4+ or CD8+ T cells sorted from blood, obtained in a trial of the OX40 agonist ivuxolimab. Receptors originate from an adult with an advanced solid tumor such as melanoma, head and neck, liver or kidney cancer. The CDR3 runs from the conserved cysteine through the conserved F or W. D genes are given only for firm matches. Clone size appears in some rows only: once, few, many, or a class for an expanded clone.

j_gene,d_gene,abundance,v_gene,CDR3nt,CDR3aa
TRBJ2-2,-,-,TRBV5-1,TGCGCCAGCACCCGGGACGCGAACACCGGGGAGCTGTTTTTT,CASTRDANTGELFF
TRBJ2-2,TRBD1,-,TRBV9,TGTGCCAGCAGCGCAGGGGGTGTGAACACCGGGGAGCTGTTTTTT,CASSAGGVNTGELFF
TRBJ2-3,-,-,TRBV5-1,TGCGCCAGCAGCTTCGGTTCAAGGGGCACAGATACGCAGTATTTT,CASSFGSRGTDTQYF
TRBJ2-3,-,-,TRBV11-3,TGTGCCAGCAGCTCTAGGGTAACAGATACGCAGTATTTT,CASSSRVTDTQYF
TRBJ1-5,TRBD1,-,TRBV18,TGTGCCAGCTCACTTGACAGGGGGTTGTTCAAGCCCCAGCATTTT,CASSLDRGLFKPQHF
TRBJ1-3,-,-,TRBV5-1,TGCGCCAGCAGCTTGGAGGGGAATGGCGCTGGAAACACCATATATTTT,CASSLEGNGAGNTIYF
TRBJ2-7,-,-,TRBV28,TGTGCCAGCAGAATCAGCCGCAGCTCCTACGAGCAGTACTTC,CASRISRSSYEQYF
TRBJ2-3,-,-,TRBV27,TGTGCCAGCAGCTCTTATGCCTTAACGCCTAGCACAGATACGCAGTATTTT,CASSSYALTPSTDTQYF
TRBJ2-4,TRBD2,-,TRBV9,TGTGCCAGCAGCCGGGAGGGCACAGCCAAAAACATTCAGTACTTC,CASSREGTAKNIQYF
TRBJ2-7,-,-,TRBV19,TGTGCCAGTAGTATAGGTCAGGGTTACTACGAGCAGTACTTC,CASSIGQGYYEQYF
TRBJ1-3,-,few,TRBV25-1,TGTGCCAGCAGTCTGACCTTTTCCTCTGGAAACACCATATATTTT,CASSLTFSSGNTIYF
TRBJ2-5,-,once,TRBV5-1,TGCGCCAGCGGAAGCTCCCCGGGGGTCGGGCAAGAGACCCAGTACTTC,CASGSSPGVGQETQYF
TRBJ1-5,-,few,TRBV6-1,TGTGCCAGCAGTGAAGGATGGCTTCAGCCCCAGCATTTT,CASSEGWLQPQHF
TRBJ1-5,TRBD1,-,TRBV10-2,TGCGCCAGCAGGGGACAGCACGGTCAGCCCCAGCATTTT,CASRGQHGQPQHF
TRBJ2-7,TRBD2,-,TRBV28,TGTGCCAGCAGTTTATCGTCCCGACTAGCGGGAGGGCCGGAGCAGTACTTC,CASSLSSRLAGGPEQYF
TRBJ1-2,-,-,TRBV6-6,TGTGCCAGCAGTCCACAGGAACGCTATGGCTACACCTTC,CASSPQERYGYTF
TRBJ2-2,TRBD2,-,TRBV5-1,TGCGCCAGCCGAATGGGACTAGCGGGAGGGACCGGGGAGCTGTTTTTT,CASRMGLAGGTGELFF
TRBJ2-7,TRBD2,-,TRBV7-3,TGTGCCAGCAGCTTATGGGGGACTAGCGAGAGAAAAGCTTACTTC,CASSLWGTSERKAYF
TRBJ1-5,-,-,TRBV5-5,TGTGCCAGCAGCTCCACTCGTCAGACTTCCCTTGGGAATCAGCCCCAGCATTTT,CASSSTRQTSLGNQPQHF